What follows are 29 T cell receptor beta chains derived from one specimen sequenced in a study of blood T cell repertoires in COVID-19. Only in-frame clones appear in the TCRdb table, and some are missing; sequencing was by immunoSEQ multiplex PCR. The repertoire consists of about 130,000 clones, with more than 75% occurring once and the leading ten covering roughly 5.2%. Sequences were obtained from peripheral blood. The receptors shown here come from a woman between 70 and 85 years old with COVID-19, enrolled during active disease.

This clone was seen only a few times. J is TRBJ1-2 and V is TRBV19, with D possibly being TRBD1 (5 bases). This CDR3 is built from 13 residues. Between the trimmed V and J ends, which lost 3 bases and 8 bases, there was a span of 13 bases. Germline V gene data show CDR1 as LNHDA and CDR2 as SQIVND (reference sequence). CDR3 in DNA: TGTGCCAGTAGTATCGCAGGGAATTGGGGCTACACCTTC. This encodes CASSIAGNWGYTF. Looking up the rest from reference TRBV19 and TRBJ1-2 gives the full variable domain: DGGITQSPKYLFRKEGQNVTLSCEQNLNHDAMYWYRQDPGQGLRLIYYSQIVNDFQKGDIAEGYSVSREKKESFPLTVTSAQKNPTAFYLCASSIAGNWGYTFGSGTRLTVV.

The rearrangement uses TRBV5-1 and TRBJ2-7; 8 bases fit TRBD1. CDR1 and CDR2 (germline): SGHRS, YFSETQ. CDR3 size: 15 residues. V gave up 2 bases and J gave up 7 bases; unmatched junction bases: 11. The CDR3 nucleotides read TGCGCCAGCAGCTTTAGACAGGGGCGCCTGGTAGAGCAGTACTTC. Translating it yields CASSFRQGRLVEQYF.

J is TRBJ2-7 and V is TRBV7-9, with 8 positions matching TRBD2. J was trimmed by 2 bases and V by 5 bases; bases with no gene match: 5. Germline V gene lookup returns CDR1 SEHNR and CDR2 FQNEAQ (reference sequence). This CDR3 spans 14 amino acids. The CDR3 coding sequence is TGTGCCAGCAGCGGCTCGGGGGGGGCCTACGAGCAGTACTTC. It encodes CASSGSGGAYEQYF.

This clone was counted a single time. The V gene is TRBV7-7, the J gene TRBJ2-7; D unclear. Trimming left V 0 bases short and J 6 bases short, with 12 bases between. The CDR3 consists of 14 residues. The germline CDR1 and CDR2 sequences are SSHAT and FNYEAQ (reference sequence). In nucleotides, the CDR3 is TGTGCCAGCAGCTTAGCGCTGCCCGGTTCCGAGCAGTACTTC. Encoded protein: CASSLALPGSEQYF.

V usage is TRBV11-1 and J usage is TRBJ2-7, with a possible D match to TRBD1 (6 bases). Germline loops: CDR1 SGHAT, CDR2 FQDESV (reference sequence). The CDR3 covers 17 residues. Trimming cost V 4 bases and J 3 bases, with 22 bases left between them. The CDR3 nucleotides are TGTGCCAGCAGCTCAGCCTGGGGTAGGACAGACCGCTACGAGCAGTACTTC. Translating gives CASSSAWGRTDRYEQYF. Combining the CDR3 with reference TRBV11-1 and TRBJ2-7 gives the whole variable domain EAEVAQSPRYKITEKSQAVAFWCDPISGHATLYWYRQILGQGPELLVQFQDESVVDDSQLPKDRFSAERLKGVDSTLKIQPAELGDSAMYLCASSSAWGRTDRYEQYFGPGTRLTVT.

This clone was recorded once. This chain links TRBV2 with TRBJ2-1, with 12 positions matching TRBD2. V trimming: 6 bases; J trimming: 4 bases; junction bases outside the gene matches: 1. This CDR3 is 14 amino acids long. The germline V gene encodes CDR1 SNHLY and CDR2 FYNNEI. CDR3 sequence: CASSGTSGYNEQFF. The CDR3 nucleotides are TGTGCCAGCAGCGGGACTAGCGGGTACAATGAGCAGTTCTTC.

Details on this clone: At the DNA level, this CDR3 is encoded by other sequences in the same sample as well. The gene calls are TRBV2 and TRBJ1-6; D is unclear. Germline lookup yields CDR1 SNHLY and CDR2 FYNNEI. V shed 4 bases and J shed 7 bases, with 8 bases lying between them. The CDR3 sequence is 13 residues long. CDR3 residues: CASSARHNSPLHF. In DNA form, the CDR3 reads TGTGCCAGCAGTGCGAGACACAATTCACCCCTCCACTTT.

This clone was detected only once. The chain recombines TRBV2 with TRBJ1-6, with TRBD1 identical over 8 bases. The CDR3 totals 14 residues. The V segment lost 8 bases and the J segment 6 bases; nucleotides outside the gene matches: 6. Germline values: CDR1 SNHLY, CDR2 FYNNEI. The CDR3 spells CASRDRISNSPLHF. The CDR3 nucleotides are TGTGCCAGCCGGGACAGGATTAGTAATTCACCCCTCCACTTT.

This clone was seen only a few times. The chain links TRBV7-2 to TRBJ2-5, with D tentatively TRBD2 (6 bases). This CDR3 has 18 amino acids. The V gene's germline CDR1 is SGHTA and CDR2 FQGNSA. Trimming cost V 5 bases and J 1 base, with 23 bases left between them. CDR3 DNA sequence: TGTGCCAGCAGCCCCCGGCCGAATCTAGCGCGAGGCCAAGAGACCCAGTACTTC. Translation gives CASSPRPNLARGQETQYF.

In this sample, this clone turned up a few times. The gene calls are TRBV2 and TRBJ2-7, with TRBD1 matching 9 bases. Germline values: CDR1 SNHLY, CDR2 FYNNEI. This CDR3 comprises 13 residues. The V and J ends lost 5 bases and 6 bases, in that order; junction bases with no gene match: 5. The CDR3 loop reads CASSRDRVGEQYF. CDR3 coding DNA: TGTGCCAGCAGTAGGGACAGGGTAGGCGAGCAGTACTTC.

This rearrangement joins TRBV7-9 to TRBJ2-1; 9 bases are shared with TRBD1. The CDR3 loop spans 17 amino acids. Germline lookup yields CDR1 SEHNR and CDR2 FQNEAQ (reference sequence). The junction had 11 bases not matched to a gene; V was cut back by 1 base and J by 7 bases. Written as DNA, the CDR3 is TGTGCCAGCAGCTTAGTGGCAGGGACAGGGTCAGAAAATGAGCAGTTCTTC. Protein product: CASSLVAGTGSENEQFF.

The chain couples TRBV1 to TRBJ2-2; TRBD2, the table's D call, lacks a check against the DNA. TRBV1 is reported as a pseudogene. The CDR3 runs 11 residues. The CDR3 here is CTGGGTGELFF. Written as DNA, the CDR3 is TGCACCGGGGGGGGAACCGGGGAGCTGTTTTTT.

The chain carries TRBV3-1 (or the pseudogene TRBV3-2) and TRBJ1-3; possibly TRBD1 for D (5 bases). V lost 4 bases and J 2 bases, leaving 6 bases between the germline ends. This CDR3 is built from 13 residues. Germline CDR1 LGHDT, CDR2 YNNKEL (reference sequence). The CDR3 reads CASSPGTGNTIYF. The CDR3 DNA sequence: TGTGCCAGCAGCCCAGGGACTGGAAACACCATATATTTT.

The rearrangement links TRBV6-5 to TRBJ1-3, with D unresolved. Per the germline V gene, CDR1 is MNHEY and CDR2 is SVGAGI. V shed 7 bases and J shed 7 bases, with 11 bases lying between them. The CDR3 has 12 amino acids. The CDR3 loop is CASTGVRNTIYF. CDR3 in DNA: TGTGCCAGCACCGGGGTTAGGAACACCATATATTTT.

This rearrangement joins TRBV5-5 to TRBJ1-2, with 12 bases fitting TRBD1. The CDR3 contains 15 residues. V shed 3 bases, J shed 8 bases, and the junction held 8 bases outside the gene matches. The V gene's germline CDR1 is SGHKS and CDR2 YYEKEE (reference sequence). CDR3 protein: CASSSPGQGARGYTF. CDR3 in DNA: TGTGCCAGCAGCTCTCCGGGACAGGGGGCGAGAGGCTACACCTTC.

V and J are TRBV7-2 and TRBJ1-1; perhaps TRBD1 as D (6 bases). The CDR3 covers 13 residues. Germline CDR1 is SGHTA and CDR2 is FQGNSA. Between the trimmed V and J ends, which lost 7 bases and 4 bases, there was a span of 13 bases. CDR3 DNA sequence: TGTGCCAGCACCGAGAGGGGGGGCACTGAAGCTTTCTTT. It encodes CASTERGGTEAFF.

The chain couples TRBV6-6 to TRBJ1-6; no clear D gene. The CDR3 contains 15 residues. Per germline, CDR1 MNHNY and CDR2 SVGAGI (reference sequence). Trimming took 6 bases from V and 0 from J, leaving 9 bases between them. This CDR3 is CASSQYSSYNSPLHF. CDR3 nucleotide sequence: TGTGCCAGCAGCCAATATAGCTCCTATAATTCACCCCTCCACTTT.

Points on this clone: With a much larger clone just one base away, this may be a read error. The genes are TRBV11-2 and TRBJ1-2, with a possible D match to TRBD1 (6 bases). Germline V lookup: CDR1 SGHAT, CDR2 FQNNGV. V lost 6 bases and J 2 bases, leaving 10 bases between the germline ends. There are 13 residues in the CDR3. Here the CDR3 reads CASSPDRNYGYTF. The CDR3 DNA follows: TGTGCCAGCAGTCCCGACAGGAACTATGGCTACACCTTC.

V and J are TRBV19 and TRBJ1-4, with a possible D match to TRBD1 (5 bases). V lost 4 bases and J lost 0, with 9 bases in between. CDR3 length: 15 amino acids. Germline lookup yields CDR1 LNHDA and CDR2 SQIVND (reference sequence). Here the CDR3 reads CASSTGGATNEKLFF. In DNA, the CDR3 is TGTGCCAGTAGTACCGGGGGGGCAACTAATGAAAAACTGTTTTTT.

The chain joins TRBV10-3 to TRBJ1-3; D is possibly TRBD1 (6 bases). Deletions cut 10 bases from V and 0 bases from J, with 19 bases between. In germline, CDR1 is ENHRY, CDR2 SYGVKD. This CDR3 region has 16 residues. In DNA form, the CDR3 reads TGTGCCACCAGCCGGGCGACAGGAGACTCTGGAAACACCATATATTTT. It specifies CATSRATGDSGNTIYF.

This clone showed up just a few times. The CDR3 DNA reads as TGTGCCAGCAGCGTAGGAGGTCTAGCGGGGCTGGAGACCCAGTACTTC. It translates to CASSVGGLAGLETQYF. The J gene is TRBJ2-5, the V gene TRBV9, with 9 bases that match TRBD2. The CDR3 runs 16 residues. Per the germline V gene, CDR1 is SGDLS and CDR2 is YYNGEE. The V gene end was trimmed by 0 bases and the J gene end by 5 bases; junction bases not matched to a gene: 8.

The rearrangement uses TRBV19 and TRBJ2-7, with 10 bases lining up with TRBD1. The CDR3 runs 14 residues. The V gene's germline CDR1 is LNHDA and CDR2 SQIVND (reference sequence). The trim removed 9 bases at V and 1 base at J, leaving 6 bases unmatched. DNA for the CDR3: TGTGCCAGCAGAATGGGACAGGGGTCCTACGAGCAGTACTTC. It yields the protein CASRMGQGSYEQYF.

The chain has TRBV5-1 and TRBJ1-2, with D uncertain. V shed 3 bases and J shed 5 bases, with 11 bases lying between them. CDR1 and CDR2 (germline): SGHRS, YFSETQ. This CDR3 region has 13 residues. Here the CDR3 DNA reads TGCGCCAGCAGCTCCCTCCAGGAATATGGCTACACCTTC. This sequence encodes CASSSLQEYGYTF.

The chain uses TRBV6-5 and TRBJ1-1, with a possible D match to TRBD1 (5 bases). Trimming left V 5 bases short and J 3 bases short, with 7 bases between. Germline V CDR1 and CDR2: MNHEY, SVGAGI. This CDR3 region has 12 residues. The CDR3 protein is CASSRDYTEAFF. In nucleotides, the CDR3 is TGTGCCAGCAGTCGGGACTACACTGAAGCTTTCTTT.

The chain recombines TRBV7-3 with TRBJ1-1; no firm D call. V lost 5 bases and J lost 4, with 11 bases in between. The CDR3 runs to 13 residues. Germline-derived CDR1 and CDR2 are SGHTA and FQGTGA. The CDR3 loop reads CASSTTGSTEAFF. CDR3 nucleotide sequence: TGTGCCAGCAGCACAACTGGGAGCACTGAAGCTTTCTTT.

The chain links TRBV9 to TRBJ1-5; TRBD1 might be the D (6 bases). V lost 3 bases to trimming and J lost 9 bases, with 28 bases between them. CDR1 is SGDLS and CDR2 is YYNGEE in the germline V gene. The CDR3 contains 18 residues. CDR3 residues: CASSGRRGRYRGSRPQHF. The CDR3 region has the DNA TGTGCCAGCAGCGGGCGGCGGGGGAGATATAGGGGGAGTAGGCCCCAGCATTTT.

The rearrangement uses TRBV19 and TRBJ1-2; 7 bases match TRBD1. The trim removed 3 bases at V and 3 bases at J, leaving 10 bases unmatched. Per the germline V gene, CDR1 is LNHDA and CDR2 is SQIVND (reference sequence). The CDR3 is made up of 16 amino acids. The DNA for the CDR3 is TGTGCCAGTAGTATCTTCGGTACAGGGGTAGACTATGGCTACACCTTC. This gives the protein CASSIFGTGVDYGYTF.

This chain connects TRBV7-6 to TRBJ2-3; 7 bases map to TRBD1. With 2 bases clipped from V and 2 bases from J, the junction kept 7 bases outside the gene matches. The CDR3 sequence is 16 residues long. Germline V gene lookup returns CDR1 SGHVS and CDR2 FNYEAQ. The CDR3, as DNA: TGTGCCAGCAGCTTAAGTGGCAGGGGGACCACAGATACGCAGTATTTT. Protein product: CASSLSGRGTTDTQYF. Full variable domain (outside the CDR3, taken from reference TRBV7-6 and TRBJ2-3): GAGVSQSPRYKVTKRGQDVALRCDPISGHVSLYWYRQALGQGPEFLTYFNYEAQQDKSGLPNDRFSAERPEGSISTLTIQRTEQRDSAMYRCASSLSGRGTTDTQYFGPGTRLTVL.

The chain links TRBV6-5 to TRBJ2-2; a weak D match, TRBD1 (5 bases). The CDR3 consists of 13 residues. Germline V gene data show CDR1 as MNHEY and CDR2 as SVGAGI. Trimming stripped 6 bases from V and 7 bases from J, with 12 bases between. This chain's CDR3 is CASRPRGSGELFF. CDR3 bases: TGTGCCAGCAGACCTAGGGGTAGCGGGGAGCTGTTTTTT.